The 16 T cell receptor beta chains presented below share a single source sample, sequenced in a study of Graves' ophthalmopathy and Graves' hyperthyroidism. Amplified TCR beta CDR3 regions were obtained using RNA transcripts as template. In the first round, RT-PCR was carried out with HTBI primers, and a multiplex PCR formed the second round. TCRdb processed the multiplex PCR reads anew with MiXCR; each CDR3 protein has one entry. The table has roughly 500,000 distinct CDR3 sequences, approximately 14% seen once; the top ten hold about 9.4%. Sequenced sample: blood. Source of these receptors: a woman in her twenties or thirties with Graves' ophthalmopathy.

This clonotype showed up many times. The rearrangement uses TRBV27 and TRBJ1-2, with 7 bases lining up with TRBD1. CDR1 and CDR2 from the germline V gene are MNHEY and SMNVEV (reference sequence). Trimming at V came to 6 bases and at J to 1 base, leaving 8 bases not matched to a gene. This CDR3 contains 15 residues. The CDR3 spells CASSHPTGVNYGYTF. The CDR3 DNA sequence: TGTGCCAGCAGCCATCCTACAGGGGTTAACTATGGCTACACCTTC.

As for this clonotype: A much larger clone differs from this one at a single base, so this may be a read error. The J gene is TRBJ2-5, the V gene TRBV20-1; 10 bases align to TRBD1. Trimming at V came to 1 base and at J to 8 bases, leaving 4 bases not matched to a gene. Germline lookup yields CDR1 DFQATT and CDR2 SNEGSKA (reference sequence). CDR3 length: 13 amino acids. The CDR3 DNA follows: TGCAGTGCTAGAGGGACAGGGGGTGATACCCAGTACTTC. Its protein is CSARGTGGDTQYF.

This clonotype was detected ten times or more. The chain combines TRBV29-1 with TRBJ2-7, with 12 bases lining up with TRBD2. The CDR3 consists of 14 residues. With 6 bases clipped from V and 0 bases from J, the junction kept 3 bases outside the gene matches. Germline assignment: CDR1 SQVTM and CDR2 ANQGSEA. The CDR3 nucleotides are TGCAGCGTCAGGACTAGCGGGACCTCCTACGAGCAGTACTTC. This sequence encodes CSVRTSGTSYEQYF.

This clonotype was counted ten times or more. V usage is TRBV11-1 and J usage is TRBJ2-7; 10 bases are shared with TRBD2. The CDR3 consists of 15 residues. Unmatched junction bases numbered 4, after V lost 2 bases and J lost 3 bases. Germline V gene sequence: CDR1 SGHAT, CDR2 FQDESV (reference sequence). The CDR3 reads CASSLTSGVLYEQYF. The CDR3 DNA reads TGTGCCAGCAGCTTAACTAGCGGGGTCCTCTACGAGCAGTACTTC. Full variable domain (missing parts from reference TRBV11-1 and TRBJ2-7): EAEVAQSPRYKITEKSQAVAFWCDPISGHATLYWYRQILGQGPELLVQFQDESVVDDSQLPKDRFSAERLKGVDSTLKIQPAELGDSAMYLCASSLTSGVLYEQYFGPGTRLTVT.

This clonotype was seen ten or more times. This chain links TRBV6-5 with TRBJ1-1; weak D call: TRBD1 (6 bases). V shed 5 bases and J shed 5 bases, with 12 bases lying between them. CDR3 length: 13 amino acids. CDR1 MNHEY and CDR2 SVGAGI come from the germline V gene. This CDR3 is CASSTQGDTEAFF. The CDR3, as DNA: TGTGCCAGCAGTACACAGGGAGATACTGAAGCTTTCTTT.

In DNA form, the CDR3 reads TGTGCCAGCTCAGACAGGGGACGGGTCACTGAAGCTTTCTTT. It encodes CASSDRGRVTEAFF. The chain has TRBV18 and TRBJ1-1; 8 bases fit TRBD1. V was clipped by 5 bases and J by 4 bases; unmatched bases: 6. The CDR3 is 14 amino acids. CDR1 and CDR2 from the germline V gene are KGHSH and LQKENI. Filled out from reference TRBV18 and TRBJ1-1, the complete variable domain reads NAGVMQNPRHLVRRRGQEARLRCSPMKGHSHVYWYRQLPEEGLKFMVYLQKENIIDESGMPKERFSAEFPKEGPSILRIQQVVRGDSAAYFCASSDRGRVTEAFFGQGTRLTVV.

This clonotype has ten or more counts. This rearrangement joins TRBV12-3 or TRBV12-4 to TRBJ2-5; TRBD1 might be the D (6 bases). The CDR3 consists of 13 residues. V lost 5 bases and J 5 bases, leaving 12 bases between the germline ends. CDR3 DNA: TGTGCCAGCAGTCGGGACACCCGGGAGACCCAGTACTTC. It translates to CASSRDTRETQYF.

The sample holds many counts of this clonotype. The gene calls are TRBV6-1 and TRBJ1-1; perhaps TRBD1 as D (6 bases). Trimming stripped 6 bases from V and 1 base from J, with 18 bases between. Germline-derived CDR1 and CDR2 are MNHNS and SASEGT. The CDR3 is made up of 16 amino acids. The CDR3 sequence is CASRMQTGPGNTEAFF. DNA for the CDR3: TGTGCCAGCAGAATGCAGACAGGCCCGGGGAACACTGAAGCTTTCTTT.

The table lists this clonotype with a few counts. This chain links TRBV24-1 with TRBJ2-1; 8 nucleotides match TRBD1. CDR1 is KGHDR, CDR2 SFDVKD, per germline. There are 15 residues in the CDR3. J was trimmed by 3 bases and V by 4 bases; bases with no gene match: 4. CDR3 coding DNA: TGTGCCACCAGTGAGCCAGGGGGCGGCTACAATGAGCAGTTCTTC. It encodes CATSEPGGGYNEQFF.

This clonotype was seen at least ten times. The chain is built from TRBV29-1 and TRBJ2-7; D could derive from TRBD1 or TRBD2 (6 bases each). CDR1 and CDR2 (germline): SQVTM, ANQGSEA. There are 13 residues in the CDR3. The V and J ends lost 6 bases and 5 bases respectively, with 17 bases between them. The chain's CDR3 is CSVGVEGGDEQYF. CDR3 DNA: TGCAGCGTGGGGGTCGAGGGGGGAGACGAGCAGTACTTC.

The chain is built from TRBV12-3 or TRBV12-4 and TRBJ2-2; D is undetermined. The CDR3 is made up of 13 amino acids. The V end lost 5 bases, the J end lost 3 bases, and 7 bases lay between the germline ends. The CDR3 protein is CASSQVDTGELFF. The CDR3 nucleotides read TGTGCCAGCAGTCAGGTGGACACCGGGGAGCTGTTTTTT.

The sample holds many counts of this clonotype. The V gene is TRBV29-1, the J gene TRBJ2-7; no definite D call. This CDR3 is built from 13 residues. With 5 bases removed from V and 3 bases from J, the gap between germline ends came to 14 bases. CDR1 SQVTM and CDR2 ANQGSEA come from the germline V gene. CDR3 amino acids: CSVLLVSHYEQYF. CDR3 coding DNA: TGCAGCGTTCTTTTGGTCAGCCACTACGAGCAGTACTTC.

This clonotype is a singleton in its sample. The chain is built from TRBV6-5 and TRBJ1-3; the match to TRBD1 covers 8 bases. J gave up 0 bases and V 3 bases, and 4 bases lay outside the gene matches. This CDR3 region has 16 residues. The V gene's germline CDR1 is MNHEY and CDR2 SVGAGI. The CDR3 DNA is TGTGCCAGCAGTTATGGGACAGGCCGCTCTGGAAACACCATATATTTT. This sequence encodes CASSYGTGRSGNTIYF.

Notes on this clonotype: A much bigger clone sits one base away, suggesting this may be a read error. The chain employs TRBV30 and TRBJ2-7; D remains unclear. The CDR3 is 11 residues long. Germline CDR1 reads GTSNPN; CDR2 reads SVGIG (reference sequence). Here the CDR3 reads CAWMVGREQDF. The CDR3 region has the DNA TGTGCCTGGATGGTGGGTCGAGAGCAGGACTTC.

Only a few counts were recorded for this clonotype. This sequence may be a read error, since a much larger clone differs from it by one base. The V gene is TRBV19, the J gene TRBJ2-6; 12 nucleotides match TRBD1. From germline, CDR1 is LNHDA and CDR2 SQIVND (reference sequence). This CDR3 comprises 18 residues. CDR3 sequence: CASSTGTGGLSGVNVLTF. The CDR3 bases are TGTGCCAGTAGTACCGGGACAGGGGGCCTCTCTGGGGTCAACGTCCTGACTTTC.

This clonotype was seen repeatedly, ten times or more. The chain recombines TRBV28 with TRBJ2-7; no definite D call. Trimming removed 6 bases at V and 4 bases at J, with 10 bases between. Germline V gives CDR1 MDHEN, CDR2 SYDVKM. The CDR3 spans 12 residues. This CDR3 reads CASRLNEYEQYF. Written as DNA, the CDR3 is TGTGCCAGCAGATTAAATGAATACGAGCAGTACTTC.